This T cell receptor beta chain was documented in a study of T cells in Graves' hyperthyroidism and ophthalmopathy. Ten or more counts support this clonotype. What it binds is unknown. The V gene end was trimmed by 6 bases and the J gene end by 6 bases; junction bases not matched to a gene: 5. This CDR3 contains 12 residues. Authors of the study amplified TCR beta CDR3 regions from RNA transcripts. First-round RT-PCR with HTBI primers amplified the TCR CDR3 region. TCRdb used MiXCR to reprocess the multiplex PCR reads, holding one entry per CDR3 protein. This sample has a few hundred thousand distinct CDR3 sequences, with less than 25% found just once. Fresh peripheral blood, around 10 ml of it, supplied the PBMCs. Study-level points and caveats: Blood held most thyroid clonotypes expanded above 0.001 frequency.

The sequence came from a man between 18 and 29 years old with Graves' hyperthyroidism. V and J are TRBV12-3 or TRBV12-4 and TRBJ2-7; 7 nucleotides match TRBD1. Sample: blood. The CDR3 sequence is CASSVQGSEQYF. The CDR3, as DNA: TGTGCCAGCAGCGTACAGGGGAGCGAGCAGTACTTC.